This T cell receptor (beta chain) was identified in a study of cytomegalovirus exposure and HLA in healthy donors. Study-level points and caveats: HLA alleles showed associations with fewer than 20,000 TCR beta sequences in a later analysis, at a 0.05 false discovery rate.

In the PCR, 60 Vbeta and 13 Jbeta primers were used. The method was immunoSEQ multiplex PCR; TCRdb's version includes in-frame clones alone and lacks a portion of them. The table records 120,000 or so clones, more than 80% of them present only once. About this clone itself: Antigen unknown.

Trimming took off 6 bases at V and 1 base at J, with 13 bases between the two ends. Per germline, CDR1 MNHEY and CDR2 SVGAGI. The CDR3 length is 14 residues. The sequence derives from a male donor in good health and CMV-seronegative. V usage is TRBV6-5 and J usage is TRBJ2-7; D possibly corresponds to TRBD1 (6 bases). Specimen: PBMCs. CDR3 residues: CASSVAGESYEQYF. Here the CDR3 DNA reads TGTGCCAGCAGCGTCGCAGGGGAGTCCTACGAGCAGTACTTC.